Below, 20 T cell receptor beta chains from the same sample are listed, as sequenced in a study of immune reconstitution after stem cell transplant in scleroderma. TCRdb used MiXCR to reprocess the RT-PCR reads, holding one entry per CDR3 protein. The profile shows about 4,800 distinct CDR3 sequences, approximately 8.5% of them singletons. Sampling was conducted before or after autologous hematopoietic stem cell transplantation (not recorded which). The receptors shown here come from a male donor with systemic sclerosis.

By sample share, this clonotype is medium-sized (0.01 to 0.1%). The chain joins TRBV20-1 to TRBJ1-4; D is ambiguous. V gave up 2 bases and J gave up 8 bases, with 9 bases separating them. The CDR3 sequence is 12 residues long. Germline loops: CDR1 DFQATT, CDR2 SNEGSKA (reference sequence). The CDR3: CSARMSGEKLFF. The CDR3 DNA reads as TGCAGTGCTAGAATGTCGGGAGAAAAACTGTTTTTT.

Only a few counts were recorded for this clonotype. The chain carries TRBV20-1 and TRBJ1-2, with D maybe TRBD1 (6 bases). The CDR3 runs 15 residues. CDR1 is DFQATT and CDR2 is SNEGSKA in the germline V gene (reference sequence). V lost 5 bases to trimming and J lost 0 bases, with 16 bases between them. The CDR3 protein is CSAPIGQNANYGYTF. The CDR3 nucleotides are TGCAGTGCTCCCATAGGACAGAACGCTAACTATGGCTACACCTTC.

This clonotype has only a few counts. The chain employs TRBV28 and TRBJ2-7; D might be TRBD2 (6 bases). Germline V lookup: CDR1 MDHEN, CDR2 SYDVKM. The CDR3 totals 14 residues. The V and J ends lost 7 bases and 0 bases respectively, with 13 bases between them. The CDR3 loop is CASKPGVTSYEQYF. In DNA, the CDR3 is TGTGCCAGCAAACCGGGAGTAACCTCCTACGAGCAGTACTTC.

There are a few counts of this clonotype. The genes are TRBV28 and TRBJ2-5, with a tentative D call TRBD2 (6 bases). Looked up from germline, CDR1 is MDHEN and CDR2 is SYDVKM. The CDR3 loop spans 15 amino acids. Trimming pared 3 bases from V and 4 bases from J, leaving 15 bases between. The CDR3: CASSFDNGGTETQYF. The DNA for the CDR3 is TGTGCCAGCAGTTTCGATAACGGCGGGACAGAGACCCAGTACTTC.

This chain links TRBV5-1 with TRBJ2-1; D is undetermined. Germline V CDR1 and CDR2: SGHRS, YFSETQ. V was shortened by 0 bases and J by 1 base, with 8 bases between the two germline ends. The CDR3 totals 15 residues. The CDR3 DNA follows: TGCGCCAGCAGCTTGGCCGAGGAGTCCTACAATGAGCAGTTCTTC. This translates into CASSLAEESYNEQFF.

This clonotype was seen a handful of times. The V call is TRBV28, the J call TRBJ2-7; D ambiguous. Trimming shortened V by 6 bases and J by 6 bases, and 15 bases separated the two germline ends. This CDR3 spans 13 amino acids. Germline CDR1 reads MDHEN; CDR2 reads SYDVKM. CDR3 region: CASSRGGRIEQYF. CDR3 nucleotides: TGTGCCAGCAGCCGAGGTGGGCGGATCGAGCAGTACTTC.

This clonotype is medium-sized in the sample. The chain recombines TRBV5-1 with TRBJ2-1; TRBD1 or TRBD2 may be the D gene (5 bases each). V lost 0 bases and J lost 4, with 11 bases in between. CDR3 size: 15 residues. CDR1 is SGHRS and CDR2 is YFSETQ in the germline V gene. The CDR3 coding sequence is TGCGCCAGCAGCTTGGCCGGGACGGCTTACAATGAGCAGTTCTTC. It encodes CASSLAGTAYNEQFF.

Judged by abundance, this clonotype is medium-sized. The genes are TRBV5-1 and TRBJ2-7; D is perhaps TRBD2 (5 bases). The CDR3 is 14 amino acids. Per germline, CDR1 SGHRS and CDR2 YFSETQ. Trimming stripped 4 bases from V and 2 bases from J, with 13 bases between. CDR3 sequence: CASSPASGPYEQYF. DNA of the CDR3: TGCGCCAGCAGCCCGGCGAGCGGCCCCTACGAGCAGTACTTC.

In its sample, this clonotype is medium-sized (0.01 to 0.1%). The chain's CDR3 is CASSPGQKIEQFF. The CDR3 DNA is TGTGCCAGCAGTCCCGGACAGAAGATTGAGCAGTTCTTC. The chain is built from TRBV28 and TRBJ2-1; D perhaps matches TRBD1 (6 bases). The germline V gene encodes CDR1 MDHEN and CDR2 SYDVKM. This CDR3 spans 13 amino acids. The ends were cut back, 5 bases at V and 9 bases at J, with 14 bases in the middle. Combining the CDR3 with reference TRBV28 and TRBJ2-1 gives the whole variable domain DVKVTQSSRYLVKRTGEKVFLECVQDMDHENMFWYRQDPGLGLRLIYFSYDVKMKEKGDIPEGYSVSREKKERFSLILESASTNQTSMYLCASSPGQKIEQFFGPGTRLTVL.

This clonotype came up a few times. The DNA is omitted, as the CDR3 cannot be located on it reliably, and the CDR3 follows TCRdb's listing. The chain is built from TRBV12-3 or TRBV12-4 and TRBJ2-1; TRBD2 was called by the table and not checked on the DNA. The CDR3 contains 12 residues when both ends are counted. CDR3 loop: CASSSSGLGQFF.

By proportion, this clonotype is medium-sized (0.01 to 0.1%). The rearrangement uses TRBV20-1 and TRBJ1-2; 7 nucleotides agree with TRBD1. V shed 2 bases, J shed 9 bases, and the junction held 9 bases outside the gene matches. The CDR3 runs to 13 residues. The germline CDR1 and CDR2 sequences are DFQATT and SNEGSKA (reference sequence). CDR3 sequence reads: CSARKVGGGSYTF. The CDR3 DNA sequence: TGCAGTGCTAGAAAGGTTGGAGGGGGCAGCTACACCTTC.

This clonotype was seen more than once but under ten times. The V and J genes are TRBV12-3 or TRBV12-4 and TRBJ2-5; tentative D call: TRBD1 (5 bases). V lost 6 bases, J lost 4 bases, and 24 bases lay in between. The CDR3 length is 17 residues. DNA for the CDR3: TGTGCCAGCAGCCTGGGGCAGGGAACCGACTTTCCAGAGACCCAGTACTTC. Translated, it gives CASSLGQGTDFPETQYF.

This clonotype is classed as medium-sized (0.01 to 0.1%). The chain couples TRBV29-1 to TRBJ1-2; 7 nucleotides match TRBD1. V gave up 3 bases and J gave up 0 bases; unmatched junction bases: 7. Germline V gene sequence: CDR1 SQVTM, CDR2 ANQGSEA. The CDR3 consists of 15 residues. The CDR3 region is CSVDGQESTNYGYTF. The CDR3, as DNA: TGCAGCGTTGATGGACAGGAATCGACTAACTATGGCTACACCTTC.

The chain employs TRBV20-1 and TRBJ2-3, with a tentative D call TRBD2 (6 bases). This CDR3 contains 15 residues. The V gene lost 2 bases and the J gene lost 0 bases, with 12 bases spanning the gap. The V gene's germline CDR1 is DFQATT and CDR2 SNEGSKA (reference sequence). The CDR3 protein is CSARRRRVSTDTQYF. CDR3 DNA sequence: TGCAGTGCTAGACGGCGGAGGGTTAGCACAGATACGCAGTATTTT.

CDR3 sequence reads: CASSGQGLGAGELFF. The DNA of the CDR3 is TGTGCCAGCAGTGGACAGGGTCTAGGCGCCGGGGAGCTGTTTTTT. The chain employs TRBV2 and TRBJ2-2; 7 positions match TRBD1. The CDR3 has 15 amino acids. V lost 4 bases to trimming and J lost 6 bases; unmatched junction nucleotides: 8. Looked up from germline, CDR1 is SNHLY and CDR2 is FYNNEI.

The V and J genes are TRBV4-1 and TRBJ2-1; tentatively, D is TRBD2 (5 bases). The V and J ends lost 1 base and 4 bases respectively, with 11 bases between them. Germline V gene data show CDR1 as MGHRA and CDR2 as YSYEKL. CDR3 length: 15 residues. DNA for the CDR3: TGCGCCAGCAGCCAAGGTCAGCGGCCTTACAATGAGCAGTTCTTC. This gives the protein CASSQGQRPYNEQFF.

This clonotype is a singleton in its sample. The junction departs from the called germline gene at one end, perhaps through a read error. V and J are TRBV10-3 and TRBJ1-3; possible D gene TRBD1, 5 bases. Germline V gene lookup returns CDR1 ENHRY and CDR2 SYGVKD. The CDR3 runs 16 residues. The CDR3 here is CVISGDSPSSGNTIYF. The CDR3, as DNA: TGTGTCATCAGTGGCGACAGCCCGAGCTCTGGAAACACCATATATTTT.

This clonotype was picked up a small number of times. This chain links TRBV6-2 or TRBV6-3 with TRBJ2-3, with D hard to call. V was cut by 6 bases and J by 2 bases, with 3 bases left in between. The CDR3 totals 11 residues. In germline, CDR1 is MNHEY, CDR2 SVGEGT. CDR3 amino acids: CASSNTDTQYF. The CDR3, as DNA: TGTGCCAGCAGCAACACAGATACGCAGTATTTT.

In its sample, this clonotype ranks as medium-sized. The chain is built from TRBV7-2 and TRBJ2-5; D may be TRBD1 or TRBD2 (5 bases each). CDR1 is SGHTA and CDR2 is FQGNSA in the germline V gene. The CDR3 has 16 amino acids. V lost 3 bases, J lost 5 bases, and 19 bases lay in between. For the CDR3, the DNA is TGTGCCAGCAGCTTCTTTCAGGGCGATGAGGGGGAGACCCAGTACTTC. Translating gives CASSFFQGDEGETQYF. Full variable domain (outside the CDR3, taken from reference TRBV7-2 and TRBJ2-5): GAGVSQSPSNKVTEKGKDVELRCDPISGHTALYWYRQSLGQGLEFLIYFQGNSAPDKSGLPSDRFSAERTGGSVSTLTIQRTQQEDSAVYLCASSFFQGDEGETQYFGPGTRLLVL.

This clonotype was counted a few times. This rearrangement joins TRBV6-5 to TRBJ2-1; D gene ambiguous. Germline V gene data show CDR1 as MNHEY and CDR2 as SVGAGI. The CDR3 sequence is 15 residues long. V lost 0 bases and J lost 0, with 6 bases in between. The chain's CDR3 is CASSYSWGSYNEQFF. CDR3 nucleotides: TGTGCCAGCAGTTACTCTTGGGGCTCCTACAATGAGCAGTTCTTC.